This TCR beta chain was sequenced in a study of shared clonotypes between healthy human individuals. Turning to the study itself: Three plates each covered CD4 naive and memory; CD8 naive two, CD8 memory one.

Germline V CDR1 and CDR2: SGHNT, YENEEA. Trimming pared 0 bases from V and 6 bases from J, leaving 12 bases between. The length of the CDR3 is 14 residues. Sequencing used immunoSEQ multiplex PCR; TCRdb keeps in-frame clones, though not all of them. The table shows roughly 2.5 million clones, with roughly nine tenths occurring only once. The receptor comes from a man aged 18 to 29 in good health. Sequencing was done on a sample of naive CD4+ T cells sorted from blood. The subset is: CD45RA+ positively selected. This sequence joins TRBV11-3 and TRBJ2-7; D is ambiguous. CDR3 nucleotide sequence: TGTGCCAGCAGCTTAGATCCGGCCACCTCCGAGCAGTACTTC. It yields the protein CASSLDPATSEQYF.